This T cell receptor (beta chain) came from a study of blood T cells in healthy people across ages. Study-wide background: Template-switching capture recovered about one barcoded beta molecule per two T cells. Findings and limits, study-wide: Strong correlation existed between TCR beta diversity and naive T cell percentage.

The V gene end was trimmed by 5 bases and the J gene end by 6 bases; junction bases not matched to a gene: 3. The CDR3 has 12 residues. CDR1 and CDR2 from the germline V gene are SEHNR and FQNEAQ (reference sequence). Each donor supplied roughly 10 milliliters of peripheral blood. Samples each had at least 6 micrograms of total RNA extracted. On this clonotype itself: Antigen specificity is unknown.

Together with a sample-barcoded 5' primer, a J-beta primer mix was included in a second PCR lasting about 7 to 11 cycles. TCRdb ran MiXCR on the 5' RACE reads and lists one entry per CDR3 protein. The sample lists 600,000 or so distinct CDR3 sequences; approximately 21% were seen once. This chain links TRBV7-9 with TRBJ2-7; TRBD1 aligns across 8 bases. This TCR derives from a man between 65 and 79 years old in good health. The specimen sequenced was blood. CDR3 amino acids: CASSQDRAEQYF. The CDR3 DNA sequence: TGTGCCAGCAGCCAGGACAGGGCCGAGCAGTACTTC.